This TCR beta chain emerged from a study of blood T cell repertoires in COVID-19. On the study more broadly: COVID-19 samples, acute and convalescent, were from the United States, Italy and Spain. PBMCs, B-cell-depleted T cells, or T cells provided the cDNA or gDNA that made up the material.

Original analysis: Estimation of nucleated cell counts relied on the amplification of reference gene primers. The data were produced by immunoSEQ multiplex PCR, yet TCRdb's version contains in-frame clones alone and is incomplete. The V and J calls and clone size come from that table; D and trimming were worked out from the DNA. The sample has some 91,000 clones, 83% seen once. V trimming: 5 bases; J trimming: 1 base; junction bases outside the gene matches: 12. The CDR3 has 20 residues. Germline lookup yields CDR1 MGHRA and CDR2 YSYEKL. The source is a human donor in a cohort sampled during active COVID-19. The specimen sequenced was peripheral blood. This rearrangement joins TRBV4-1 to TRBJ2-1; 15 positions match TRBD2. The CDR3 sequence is CASSASGTSGGPPSYNEQFF. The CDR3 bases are TGCGCCAGCAGCGCCTCCGGGACTAGCGGGGGGCCCCCGTCCTACAATGAGCAGTTCTTC.